These 21 T cell receptor beta chains share one sample of origin, sequenced in a study of vaccination and CD4 T cells after COVID-19. Treatment: approximately nine-day PBMC culture with coronavirus spike peptide pools or control peptides (ViraFEST assay). One should note that the unexposed donor's CD4+ T cells were collected before the COVID-19 pandemic (2011-2018). Sequencing of cultured CD4+ T cell DNA used the Oncomine TCR Beta short-read assay. TCRdb re-called the PCR reads with MiXCR, one entry per CDR3 protein. The sample lists over 5,500 distinct CDR3 sequences, roughly 49% occurring once. These receptors have no known antigen. Sample: CD4+ T cells from blood, cultured in vitro. The source of these receptors is a human donor in good health.

This clonotype was observed a few times. The chain joins TRBV3-1 to TRBJ2-1; D possibly uses TRBD1 or TRBD2 (6 bases each). Trimming pared 7 bases from V and 6 bases from J, leaving 19 bases between. Germline V gene lookup returns CDR1 LGHDT and CDR2 YNNKEL (reference sequence). This CDR3 region has 15 residues. CDR3 loop: CASTPRGARVNEQFF. CDR3 bases: TGTGCCAGCACCCCTAGGGGGGCGCGGGTCAATGAGCAGTTCTTC.

This clonotype was observed a handful of times. J is TRBJ2-7 and V is TRBV19; a weak D match, TRBD1 (5 bases). CDR1 is LNHDA and CDR2 is SQIVND in the germline V gene (reference sequence). Trimming took 7 bases from V and 2 from J, leaving 18 bases between them. The CDR3 is 15 residues long. CDR3 amino acids: CASTQGWGPTYEQYF. CDR3 nucleotides: TGTGCCAGTACTCAGGGATGGGGTCCTACCTACGAGCAGTACTTC.

J is TRBJ2-1 and V is TRBV19; D is undetermined. Per germline, CDR1 LNHDA and CDR2 SQIVND (reference sequence). This CDR3 contains 12 residues. V was shortened by 3 bases and J by 4 bases, with 4 bases between the two germline ends. CDR3: CASSITYNEQFF. The CDR3, as DNA: TGTGCCAGTAGTATTACGTACAATGAGCAGTTCTTC. The complete variable domain, with remaining parts taken from reference TRBV19 and TRBJ2-1, reads DGGITQSPKYLFRKEGQNVTLSCEQNLNHDAMYWYRQDPGQGLRLIYYSQIVNDFQKGDIAEGYSVSREKKESFPLTVTSAQKNPTAFYLCASSITYNEQFFGPGTRLTVL.

The sample holds one count of this clonotype. This sequence joins TRBV6-1 and TRBJ2-7; 12 bases agree with TRBD2. Per the germline V gene, CDR1 is MNHNS and CDR2 is SASEGT. This CDR3 is 15 amino acids long. J was trimmed by 4 bases and V by 6 bases; bases with no gene match: 7. The CDR3 sequence: CASSPLAGGVYEQYF. The CDR3 nucleotides are TGTGCCAGCAGCCCACTAGCGGGGGGCGTTTACGAGCAGTACTTC.

This clonotype was picked up one time. The chain couples TRBV21-1 to TRBJ1-1; the D segment call TRBD1 is taken from the table without a DNA check. TRBV21-1 is recorded as a pseudogene. This CDR3 is built from 17 residues. In DNA, the CDR3 is TGTGCCAGCAGCAAAGCGTGGGACAGGGGAATGAACACTGAAGCTTTCTTT. Amino acids: CASSKAWDRGMNTEAFF.

This chain connects TRBV20-1 to TRBJ2-2; D might be TRBD1 (6 bases). V was shortened by 5 bases and J by 2 bases, with 9 bases between the two germline ends. Germline V gene lookup returns CDR1 DFQATT and CDR2 SNEGSKA (reference sequence). CDR3 length equals 13 residues. CDR3 sequence (DNA): TGCAGTGCTCACAGGGATAACACCGGGGAGCTGTTTTTT. As protein: CSAHRDNTGELFF.

This clonotype is labeled hyperexpanded. The V and J genes are TRBV7-3 and TRBJ2-3; no reliable D call. CDR1 is SGHTA, CDR2 FQGTGA, per germline. The V end lost 5 bases, the J end lost 6 bases, and 9 bases lay between the germline ends. The CDR3 spans 12 residues. The CDR3 protein is CASSGYGDTQYF. In DNA, the CDR3 is TGTGCCAGCAGCGGCTACGGGGATACGCAGTATTTT.

The rearrangement links TRBV30 to TRBJ2-5; TRBD1 matches at 7 bases. The CDR3 spans 13 residues. The germline gives CDR1 GTSNPN, CDR2 SVGIG (reference sequence). V shed 4 bases, J shed 0 bases, and the junction held 2 bases outside the gene matches. The CDR3 sequence: CAWIGGYQETQYF. The CDR3 DNA is TGTGCCTGGATAGGGGGCTACCAAGAGACCCAGTACTTC.

This clonotype has more than one count but fewer than ten. The CDR3: CASSLDGSSSQHF. Here the CDR3 DNA reads TGTGCCAGCAGCTTGGACGGATCGTCGTCCCAGCATTTT. The genes are TRBV7-2 and TRBJ1-5; D ambiguous. V was trimmed by 3 bases and J by 11 bases, leaving 14 bases between them. CDR1 SGHTA and CDR2 FQGNSA come from the germline V gene. There are 13 residues in the CDR3. Full variable domain (rest looked up from reference TRBV7-2 and TRBJ1-5): GAGVSQSPSNKVTEKGKDVELRCDPISGHTALYWYRQSLGQGLEFLIYFQGNSAPDKSGLPSDRFSAERTGGSVSTLTIQRTQQEDSAVYLCASSLDGSSSQHFGDGTRLSIL.

This rearrangement joins TRBV20-1 to TRBJ1-1; a weak D match, TRBD1 (5 bases). The CDR3 contains 14 residues. The germline V gene has CDR1 DFQATT and CDR2 SNEGSKA (reference sequence). V was cut by 3 bases and J by 4 bases, with 15 bases left in between. The CDR3 DNA follows: TGCAGTGCTAGGTTAACGGGGGGGTTCACTGAAGCTTTCTTT. Protein: CSARLTGGFTEAFF.

This clonotype occurred a few times. This rearrangement joins TRBV6-1 to TRBJ1-1, with 9 nucleotides matching TRBD1. Trimming removed 7 bases from V and 5 bases from J; junction bases left unmatched: 5. CDR3 length: 13 residues. Germline values: CDR1 MNHNS, CDR2 SASEGT. The CDR3 DNA follows: TGTGCCAGCATAAGACAGGGGGGTACTGAAGCTTTCTTT. It codes for CASIRQGGTEAFF.

The chain employs TRBV5-1 and TRBJ1-2, with D tentatively TRBD1 (5 bases). The CDR3 sequence is 14 residues long. V was clipped by 4 bases and J by 8 bases, with 18 bases between them. Germline V gene sequence: CDR1 SGHRS, CDR2 YFSETQ. The CDR3 here is CASSNGTVSGGYTF. CDR3 DNA sequence: TGCGCCAGCAGCAACGGGACCGTCTCCGGAGGCTACACCTTC.

The chain has TRBV27 and TRBJ2-1, with D unclear. V was cut by 3 bases and J by 9 bases, with 3 bases left in between. The CDR3 length is 10 residues. Per the germline V gene, CDR1 is MNHEY and CDR2 is SMNVEV (reference sequence). The CDR3 is CASSFPEQFF. The CDR3 bases are TGTGCCAGCAGTTTTCCTGAGCAGTTCTTC.

This clonotype was seen once. The chain links TRBV30 to TRBJ1-2; D possibly corresponds to TRBD1 (5 bases). This CDR3 has 14 amino acids. With 1 base removed from V and 5 bases from J, the gap between germline ends came to 14 bases. CDR1 is GTSNPN and CDR2 is SVGIG in the germline V gene (reference sequence). As DNA, the CDR3 is TGTGCCTGGAGTGGGAGCCGGGGCGCTTATGGCTACACCTTC. This codes for CAWSGSRGAYGYTF.

The rearrangement links TRBV5-1 to TRBJ1-2; a possible D gene is TRBD1 (5 bases). The CDR3 sequence is 14 residues long. V was clipped by 3 bases and J by 4 bases, with 13 bases between them. Germline assignment: CDR1 SGHRS and CDR2 YFSETQ. CDR3: CASSSLTDLYGYTF. As DNA, the CDR3 is TGCGCCAGCAGCTCCCTGACAGACCTCTATGGCTACACCTTC.

This chain uses TRBV20-1 with TRBJ1-2, with 9 bases aligning to TRBD1. This CDR3 is built from 19 residues. Germline V lookup: CDR1 DFQATT, CDR2 SNEGSKA (reference sequence). With V trimmed by 1 base and J by 4 bases, 19 bases remained unmatched. The CDR3 nucleotides are TGCAGTGCTAGAGGGTTGGGACAGGGACGTTCGGTCTTTTCCTATGGCTACACCTTC. Its translation: CSARGLGQGRSVFSYGYTF.

The chain recombines TRBV7-9 with TRBJ1-5, with unresolved D. Germline lookup yields CDR1 SEHNR and CDR2 FQNEAQ (reference sequence). Trimming took off 5 bases at V and 3 bases at J, with 5 bases between the two ends. The CDR3 sequence is 12 residues long. CDR3 sequence reads: CASSQSNQPQHF. The CDR3, as DNA: TGTGCCAGCAGCCAATCCAATCAGCCCCAGCATTTT. Full variable domain (outside the CDR3, taken from reference TRBV7-9 and TRBJ1-5): DTGVSQNPRHKITKRGQNVTFRCDPISEHNRLYWYRQTLGQGPEFLTYFQNEAQLEKSRLLSDRFSAERPKGSFSTLEIQRTEQGDSAMYLCASSQSNQPQHFGDGTRLSIL.

This clonotype was observed a few times. V and J are TRBV20-1 and TRBJ2-2; TRBD1 aligns across 10 bases. With 5 bases clipped from V and 1 base from J, the junction kept 1 base outside the gene matches. The germline CDR1 and CDR2 sequences are DFQATT and SNEGSKA (reference sequence). CDR3 length: 14 amino acids. CDR3 sequence (DNA): TGCAGTGCTCGGACAGGGGGGAACACCGGGGAGCTGTTTTTT. Encoded protein: CSARTGGNTGELFF.

This sequence joins TRBV6-1 and TRBJ2-5, with D unresolved. This CDR3 comprises 14 residues. Trimming took off 6 bases at V and 2 bases at J, with 13 bases between the two ends. Germline V lookup: CDR1 MNHNS, CDR2 SASEGT. In DNA, the CDR3 is TGTGCCAGCAGGGACGCCAGCAGACAAGAGACCCAGTACTTC. Its protein product is CASRDASRQETQYF.

The chain carries TRBV25-1 and TRBJ1-2; D is ambiguous. Trimming pared 5 bases from V and 4 bases from J, leaving 17 bases between. The germline CDR1 and CDR2 sequences are MGHDK and SYGVNS. The CDR3 length is 15 residues. CDR3 residues: CASSTPTSEPYGYTF. CDR3 in DNA: TGTGCCAGCAGTACACCTACGTCGGAGCCCTATGGCTACACCTTC.

The J gene is TRBJ1-2, the V gene TRBV27, with 8 nucleotides matching TRBD1. This CDR3 contains 13 residues. Germline-derived CDR1 and CDR2 are MNHEY and SMNVEV (reference sequence). J lost 8 bases, V lost 3 bases, and 5 bases had no gene match. The CDR3 loop reads CASSFQGARGYTF. In DNA form, the CDR3 reads TGTGCCAGCAGTTTTCAGGGGGCGAGAGGCTACACCTTC.